This TCR beta chain was observed in a study of blood T cell repertoires in COVID-19 (dated by TCRdb to 2020 to 2022). The study in broad terms: Samples covering the acute and convalescent phases of COVID-19 were provided by collaborators in the United States, Italy and Spain. Where available, HLA class I and class II types were taken from metadata supplied by the sample provider and were not determined by assay-based typing. The dataset comprised deeply sampled blood TCRbeta repertoires from subjects exposed to, actively infected with, or recovered from COVID-19. Samples were obtained from the ongoing ImmuneRACE study (first 160 participants) and from some 1,300 subjects provided by 6 global collaborators. Sample metadata almost always included a de-identified subject ID, COVID-19 status, age in years and sex. The material from the prospective study consisted of cDNA or gDNA derived from T cells, B-cell-depleted T cells, or PBMCs. The repertoires were released in a freely available public database intended as a resource for research on the immune response to SARS-CoV-2. Findings and caveats that apply to the study as a whole: The amount of clinical and demographic metadata varied by source and participant and was provided uncurated.

Collaborating institutions collected whole blood in K2EDTA tubes following their own protocols. Collaborator samples were shipped for TCRbeta analysis as frozen whole blood, isolated PBMCs, or DNA extracted from either sample type. A remark on this clone: Its antigen is unknown. It has no much larger one-base neighbor in the sample; base qualities were not kept.

V loses 7 bases of germline sequence and J loses 7 bases, and the interval between the two ends is 11 bases. The CDR3 measures 13 amino acids from cysteine to phenylalanine. The kept DNA is CDR3 alone, 39 bases in frame from the first base. In the germline V gene (reference sequence), CDR1 corresponds to WNHNN and CDR2 to SYGVQD. TCRbeta CDR3 regions were amplified from genomic DNA using the immunoSEQ Assay, a bias-controlled multiplex PCR. For the original study's pipeline: The number of nucleated cells in each sample was estimated from the amplification of reference gene primers within the assay. To quantify the absolute abundance of each unique TCRbeta CDR3 rearrangement, sequence reads were collapsed and filtered. For each sample, productive Simpson clonality was calculated by taking the square root of Simpson's diversity index across productive rearrangements. TCRdb stores this immuneACCESS table with in-frame sequences only. Part of the clones is absent; in the studies checked, under half of the shortfall reflects unresolved V genes, and no reason is known for the rest. V and J calls plus clone size are reproduced from that table; the DNA served to infer D and trimming. Here the sample has more than 15,000 clones; 91% occur a single time. In total, the top ten clones hold about 3.9% of the sample.

The sample taken for sequencing was peripheral blood. This sequence was found in a human donor in a cohort sampled during active COVID-19. The chain was built from TRBV10-1 and TRBJ1-6; there is no confident call for the D gene. The CDR3: CASKADGNSPLHF. The bases are TGCGCCAGCAAAGCGGACGGGAATTCACCCCTCCACTTT.